A selection of T cell receptor beta chains follows, all from one sample in a study of blood T cells in healthy people across ages. TCRdb reprocessed the 5' RACE reads with MiXCR, giving one entry per CDR3 protein. The data contain 1.8 million or so distinct CDR3 sequences, approximately 40% of them seen just once; the ten biggest clones take up more than 20%. Material: blood. These receptors all come from a human donor in good health. Both conserved end residues are part of each CDR3. Fields, in order: V gene, J gene, clone size, CDR3 protein. A row's size may be missing; if present it is once, few, many or a size class.

>TRBV28|TRBJ2-2|NA
CASSQGQVFSGELFF
>TRBV24-1|TRBJ2-1|NA
CATSDRTGPRSETQFF
>TRBV29-1|TRBJ1-2|NA
CSVVVGPVNYGYTF
>TRBV10-1|NA|NA
CASTSLQGFKNIQYF
>TRBV25-1|TRBJ1-6|NA
CASSDAGRLNSPLHF
>TRBV20-1|NA|NA
CSARDRQRGLYEQYF
>TRBV5-1|TRBJ2-6|NA
CASSLWTGASGANVLTF
>TRBV7-2|TRBJ2-7|NA
CASSFTGEKKLYF
>TRBV7-2|TRBJ2-1|few
CASSLEGQGVLVEQFF
>TRBV20-1|TRBJ1-2|NA
CSANRGVDYGYTF
>TRBV4-2|TRBJ2-1|few
CASSPRVVGNEQFF
>TRBV2|TRBJ2-5|once
CASATRGETQYF
>TRBV25-1|TRBJ2-1|NA
CASSGTSGEQFF
>TRBV27|TRBJ2-1|few
CASSPTGWNEQFF
>TRBV6-6|TRBJ2-5|few
CASTTGLDTQYF
>TRBV6-2/TRBV6-3|TRBJ1-2|few
CASSYPLHGRHNYGYTF
>TRBV10-3|TRBJ2-7|NA
CAIRYGDEQYF
>TRBV12-3/TRBV12-4|TRBJ1-5|few
CASSPIDSYQPQHF
>TRBV11-3|TRBJ1-2|NA
CASRSSGAGGYTF
>TRBV5-1|TRBJ2-7|few
CASSFTGPPYEQYF
>TRBV4-2|TRBJ2-3|NA
CASSQDVASNVGSTDTQYF
>TRBV28|TRBJ2-3|few
CASSWGSAGPTTDTQYF
>TRBV29-1|TRBJ1-1|NA
CSVFGWGGPHEAFF
>TRBV4-3|TRBJ2-3|NA
CASSPLQSTSTDTQYF